This is a list of T cell receptor beta chains from one sample in a study of OX40 agonist ivuxolimab in advanced cancers. Sequencing used immunoSEQ multiplex PCR; TCRdb keeps in-frame clones, though not all of them. The table lists tens of thousands of clones, 85% of them singletons. The sequencing here drew on CD4+ or CD8+ T cells sorted from blood, taken in a trial of the OX40 agonist ivuxolimab. The receptors here all came from an adult with an advanced solid tumor such as melanoma, head and neck, liver or kidney cancer. CDR3s include the opening cysteine and the closing phenylalanine or tryptophan. Each record gives: V gene, clone size, D gene, J gene, CDR3 protein, CDR3 DNA. D genes are given only for firm matches. The listing skips clone size in some rows; elsewhere it reads once, few, many or a size class.

TRBV23-1	-	TRBD1	TRBJ1-5	CASSPARDRGRLGNQPQHF	TGCGCCAGCAGTCCCGCCCGGGACAGGGGGCGTCTTGGCAATCAGCCCCAGCATTTT
TRBV5-1	-	TRBD1	TRBJ2-7	CASSSIPGQGNEQYF	TGCGCCAGCAGCTCAATTCCGGGACAGGGAAACGAGCAGTACTTC
TRBV18	-	TRBD2	TRBJ2-1	CASSRSGGMNNEQFF	TGTGCCAGCTCACGGAGCGGGGGGATGAACAATGAGCAGTTCTTC
TRBV5-1	once	-	TRBJ2-5	CASSPRGLRGQETQYF	TGCGCCAGCAGCCCCCGTGGTTTGCGGGGCCAGGAGACCCAGTACTTC
TRBV6-5	-	TRBD1	TRBJ2-4	CASSRQGRSIQYF	TGTGCCAGCAGTCGACAGGGGAGAAGCATTCAGTACTTC
TRBV11-3	-	-	TRBJ2-1	CASSLGDSSYNEQFF	TGTGCCAGCAGCCTAGGAGACAGCTCCTACAATGAGCAGTTCTTC
TRBV9	-	TRBD1	TRBJ1-2	CASSVDRGNYGYTF	TGTGCCAGCAGCGTCGACAGGGGTAACTATGGCTACACCTTC
TRBV12-2	-	-	TRBJ1-5	CASRPDKTGEEDQPQHF	TGTGCAAGTCGCCCCGACAAGACAGGGGAGGAGGATCAGCCCCAGCATTTT
TRBV5-1	few	-	TRBJ2-5	CASSLESGLGETQYF	TGCGCCAGCAGCTTGGAGTCAGGGTTAGGGGAGACCCAGTACTTC
TRBV28	-	TRBD1	TRBJ1-1	CASSAGTGAGAFF	TGTGCCAGCAGTGCCGGGACAGGGGCTGGGGCTTTCTTT
TRBV5-1	-	TRBD1	TRBJ1-1	CASSRGQAMRTEAFF	TGCGCCAGCAGCCGGGGACAGGCCATGAGGACTGAAGCTTTCTTT